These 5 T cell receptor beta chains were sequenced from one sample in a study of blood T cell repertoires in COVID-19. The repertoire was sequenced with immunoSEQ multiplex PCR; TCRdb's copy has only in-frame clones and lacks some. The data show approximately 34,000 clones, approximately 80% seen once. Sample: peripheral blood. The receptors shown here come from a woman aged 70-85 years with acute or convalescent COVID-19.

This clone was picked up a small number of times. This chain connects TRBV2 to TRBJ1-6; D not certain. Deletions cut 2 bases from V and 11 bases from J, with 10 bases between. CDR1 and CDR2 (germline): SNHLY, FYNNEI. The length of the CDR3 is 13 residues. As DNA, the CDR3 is TGTGCCAGCAGTGAATCGTCAGGTCCACCCCTCCACTTT. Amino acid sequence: CASSESSGPPLHF.

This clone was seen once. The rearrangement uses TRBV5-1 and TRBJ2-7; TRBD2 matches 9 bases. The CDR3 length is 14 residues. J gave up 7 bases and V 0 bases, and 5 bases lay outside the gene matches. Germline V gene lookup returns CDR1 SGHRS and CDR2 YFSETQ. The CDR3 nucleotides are TGCGCCAGCAGCTTGGTAGCGGGGGTTGGTGAGCAGTACTTC. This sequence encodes CASSLVAGVGEQYF.

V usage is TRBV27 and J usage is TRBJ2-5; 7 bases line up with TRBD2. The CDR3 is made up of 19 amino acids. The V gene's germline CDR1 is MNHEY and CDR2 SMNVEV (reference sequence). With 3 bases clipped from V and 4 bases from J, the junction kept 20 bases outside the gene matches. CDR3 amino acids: CASSFIPPSLGRNGETQYF. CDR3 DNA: TGTGCCAGCAGTTTCATCCCTCCTTCCCTCGGGAGGAATGGAGAGACCCAGTACTTC.

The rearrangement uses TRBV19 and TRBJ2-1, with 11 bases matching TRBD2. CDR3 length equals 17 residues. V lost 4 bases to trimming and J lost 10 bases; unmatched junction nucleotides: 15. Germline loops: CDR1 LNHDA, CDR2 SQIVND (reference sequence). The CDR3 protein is CASSTLTGTSGREEQFF. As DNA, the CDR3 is TGTGCCAGTAGTACCCTGACCGGGACTAGCGGAAGAGAGGAGCAGTTCTTC.

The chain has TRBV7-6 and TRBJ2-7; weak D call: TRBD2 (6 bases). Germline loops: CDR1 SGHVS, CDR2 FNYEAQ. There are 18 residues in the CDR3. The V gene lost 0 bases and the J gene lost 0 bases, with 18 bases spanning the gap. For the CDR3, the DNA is TGTGCCAGCAGCTTAGCGCCGGAGATGGCGGGGAACTCCTACGAGCAGTACTTC. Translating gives CASSLAPEMAGNSYEQYF.